The present T cell receptor (beta chain) was sequenced within a study of blood T cells in healthy people across ages (dated by TCRdb to about 2015). Regarding the study in general: In model experiments, template switching captured about one uniquely barcoded TCR beta cDNA molecule for every two T cells. The donors were split into four age groups: young (average 16 years), middle-aged (39), aged (more than 60) and long-lived (more than 80). For two donors (one aged 18 to 29 and one aged 80 or older), the study analyzed two additional independent replicas of 1 million unique cDNA reads from the same blood draw. The study measured age-related changes in TCR beta repertoire diversity using deep sequencing normalized with unique cDNA molecular identifiers. Broad study findings and their caveats: Observed TCR beta diversity per million T cells fell roughly linearly with age, and a significant reduction was already apparent by age around 44. Observed TCR beta diversity correlated strongly with the percentage of naive T cells measured by flow cytometry. Donor CMV infection status was unknown, potentially confounding age-related changes in expanded clonotypes. Compared with the aged group, the long-lived group had more naive CD4+ T cells, fewer expanded clones and increased TCR diversity, suggesting age selection. Total diversity estimates from one million sequenced T cells were considered lower bounds and underestimates. Since profiling was done on bulk unsorted PBMCs, naive and antigen-experienced compartments could not be conclusively compared.

The library was built by means of 5' RACE. For sequencing, an Illumina HiSeq 2500 was employed. A second PCR of roughly 6 to 11 cycles was run with a J-beta primer mix and a sample-barcoded 5' primer. Each TCR beta cDNA molecule received a unique molecular identifier from a template-switch 5' adaptor carrying 12 random nucleotides. Each sample yielded at least 2.5 million CDR3-containing paired-end reads. First-strand cDNA synthesis was performed from all RNA using the Mint cDNA synthesis kit, with priming by a TRBC-specific oligonucleotide. Following uracil-DNA glycosylase treatment, a first 18-cycle PCR with universal primers M1SS and BC2_uni_R was performed on all cDNA. For the original study's pipeline: For normalization, 1 million high-quality reads were randomly selected from each sample, with every read carrying a distinct molecular identifier. Instead of being binned into consensus sequences, reads that shared molecular identifiers were thrown out. CDR3 identification, clonotype clustering and error correction used MiTCR with a Q25 quality threshold and the strictest error-elimination algorithm. A nonparametric unseen species model using Euler transformation provided a lower-bound estimate of total TCR beta diversity. TCRdb trimmed public reads at Q25 via fastp, called clones via MiXCR and kept in-frame beta chains. For every CDR3 protein sequence, its rows merge into one entry that carries the most common genes and DNA. The V and J calls were determined by TCRdb, not by the authors. A total of around 500,000 distinct CDR3 sequences appear in this sample, around 27% of them only once. Approximately 3.6% of the sample comes from the top ten.

Donors were roughly 40 systemically healthy Caucasian individuals from Russia aged roughly 6 to 95 years. Each donor gave about 9.8 milliliters of peripheral blood, drawn into EDTA-treated Vacutainer tubes. Ficoll-Paque density-gradient centrifugation was used to isolate PBMCs, with at least 7 million obtained per sample. Total RNA was extracted from PBMCs with Trizol reagent, with at least 5.5 micrograms obtained per sample. The percentages of naive CD45RAhigh/CD27high T cells were determined by flow cytometry on a PBMC aliquot from every donor. This clonotype has more than one count but fewer than ten. Its cognate antigen has yet to be identified. No per-base quality is available; no much larger clone lies one base away. V has 3 bases trimmed and J has 4 bases trimmed; junction bases matching no gene number 6. Spanning cysteine to phenylalanine, the CDR3 consists of 14 amino acids. Only the CDR3 DNA stays, 42 bases, in frame from base 1. According to the germline V gene, CDR1 reads ENHRY and CDR2 reads SYGVKD.

These data were likewise used in another study, on T cells of mothers and their children. As noted in the second study: The donors were nine systemically healthy Caucasian individuals, made up of three mothers and their six children. cDNA synthesis used all of the extracted RNA, with about 1.5 ug of RNA in each 15 ul reaction. In the second PCR, sample barcodes and 2-4 random nucleotides were introduced via the M1S primer. Over 8 million TCR beta CDR3 reads came from each mother, compared with a few million reads from each child. TCR recombination output is similarly shaped by thymic selection in related and unrelated pairs, with a minor effect exerted by inherited differences. Normalized repertoire overlap was always found to be slightly, but never significantly, higher in related mother-child pairs than in unrelated mother-child pairs. With a sensitivity of 90 to 100 clones per million clonotypes, no persistent microchimeric T cell clones were detected. To look for features that set related mother-child pairs apart from unrelated individuals, the researchers ran deep NGS to compare the TCR beta repertoires of mothers and children. Mothers averaged roughly 36 +/- 4 years of age and children averaged roughly 12 +/- 4 years. Libraries were sequenced on Illumina HiSeq 2000 with 100+100 nt paired-end reads after adapter ligation with NEBNext reagents. To prevent cross-contamination, the mother and child libraries were prepared a month apart and were sequenced in separate runs. For each donor, between roughly 500,000 and 2,100,000 distinct TCR beta clonotypes were identified. Naive TCR beta clonotypes were estimated from low-frequency clonotypes matched to each donor's FACS-determined naive share, without sorting.

Input material: blood. The source of this sequence is a boy younger than 10 in good health. The chain uses TRBV10-3 and TRBJ2-7, and TRBD1 matches 7 of the central bases. The CDR3 loop reads CAISEWGQIYEQYF. The nucleotide sequence reads as follows: TGTGCCATCAGTGAATGGGGACAGATATACGAGCAGTACTTC.